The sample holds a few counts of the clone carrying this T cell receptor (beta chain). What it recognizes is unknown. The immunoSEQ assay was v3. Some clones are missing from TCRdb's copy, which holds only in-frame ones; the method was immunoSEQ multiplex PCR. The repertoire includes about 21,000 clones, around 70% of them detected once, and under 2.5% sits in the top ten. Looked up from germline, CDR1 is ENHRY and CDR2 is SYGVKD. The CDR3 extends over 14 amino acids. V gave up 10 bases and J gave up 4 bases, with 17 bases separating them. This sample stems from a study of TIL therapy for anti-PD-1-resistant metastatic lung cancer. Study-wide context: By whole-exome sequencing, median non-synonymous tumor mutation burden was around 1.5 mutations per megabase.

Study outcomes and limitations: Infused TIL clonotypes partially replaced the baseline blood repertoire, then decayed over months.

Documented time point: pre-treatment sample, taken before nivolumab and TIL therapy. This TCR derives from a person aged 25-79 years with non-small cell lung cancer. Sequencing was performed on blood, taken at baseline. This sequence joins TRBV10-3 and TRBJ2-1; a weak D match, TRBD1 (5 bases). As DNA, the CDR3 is TGTGCCACCCGCGACCTAAGGGGTTACAATGAGCAGTTCTTC. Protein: CATRDLRGYNEQFF.